The 25 T cell receptor beta chains given below trace back to one sample, sequenced in a study of Graves' ophthalmopathy and Graves' hyperthyroidism. CDR3 regions of TCR beta were amplified from RNA transcripts. An initial RT-PCR round employing HTBI primers preceded a second-round multiplex PCR. TCRdb passed the multiplex PCR reads through MiXCR, listing each CDR3 protein once. The sample includes 220,000 or so distinct CDR3 sequences, 20% to 25% of them seen just once. The material sequenced was peripheral blood. The receptors stem from a woman aged 45 to 65 with Graves' ophthalmopathy.

The table lists this clonotype with many counts. This rearrangement joins TRBV20-1 to TRBJ2-7; no clear D gene. The CDR3 covers 13 residues. Trimming pared 6 bases from V and 7 bases from J, leaving 19 bases between. CDR1 is DFQATT and CDR2 is SNEGSKA in the germline V gene (reference sequence). The CDR3 protein is CSAHPWSELEQYF. CDR3 DNA: TGCAGTGCCCACCCGTGGTCCGAATTGGAGCAGTACTTC.

This clonotype was counted many times. The rearrangement joins TRBV14 to TRBJ2-5, with TRBD1 identical over 9 bases. This CDR3 is built from 17 residues. Germline V gives CDR1 SGHDN, CDR2 FVKESK. After removal of 4 bases from V and 5 bases from J, the junction contained 14 bases not matched to a gene. The CDR3 DNA follows: TGTGCCAGCAGCCTATACCCCGGACAGGGGAGATGGGAGACCCAGTACTTC. The encoded protein is CASSLYPGQGRWETQYF.

This clonotype was seen ten or more times. V gene TRBV28 combines with J gene TRBJ1-1, with D perhaps TRBD1 (5 bases). This CDR3 region has 13 residues. The germline V and J ends were trimmed by 3 bases and 5 bases, with 10 bases remaining between them. Germline loops: CDR1 MDHEN, CDR2 SYDVKM. CDR3 bases: TGTGCCAGCAGTTTGCCCGGGGCTACTGAAGCTTTCTTT. This codes for CASSLPGATEAFF.

This clonotype was recorded at least ten times. The chain employs TRBV24-1 and TRBJ1-5, with TRBD1 as a possible D gene (6 bases). The CDR3 runs 15 residues. The germline V and J ends were trimmed by 4 bases and 7 bases, with 16 bases remaining between them. Germline CDR1 reads KGHDR; CDR2 reads SFDVKD. Here the CDR3 reads CATSESTGSSQPQHF. In DNA form, the CDR3 reads TGTGCCACCAGTGAATCCACAGGGAGCAGCCAGCCCCAGCATTTT.

The table lists this clonotype with many counts. J is TRBJ2-2 and V is TRBV12-3 or TRBV12-4; TRBD1 agrees at 10 bases. V lost 5 bases to trimming and J lost 1 base; unmatched junction nucleotides: 10. The CDR3 extends over 18 amino acids. CDR3 bases: TGTGCCAGCAGTCCGTTAGGACAGGGGGTGCAGAACACCGGGGAGCTGTTTTTT. Its protein is CASSPLGQGVQNTGELFF.

In this sample, this clonotype turned up many times. The V and J genes are TRBV20-1 and TRBJ2-5, with D perhaps TRBD1 or TRBD2 (5 bases each). The V gene lost 6 bases and the J gene lost 2 bases, with 13 bases spanning the gap. Germline CDR1 and CDR2: DFQATT and SNEGSKA (reference sequence). This CDR3 region has 13 residues. The CDR3 DNA is TGCAGTGCAGAGCCGGGACGTCAAGAGACCCAGTACTTC. Amino acid sequence: CSAEPGRQETQYF.

The V call is TRBV15, the J call TRBJ2-7, with D uncertain. Germline-derived CDR1 and CDR2 are LNHNV and YYDKDF (reference sequence). This CDR3 region has 11 residues. The ends were cut back, 1 base at V and 6 bases at J, with 4 bases in the middle. The CDR3: CATSRGSEQYF. Written as DNA, the CDR3 is TGTGCCACCAGCAGAGGGTCCGAGCAGTACTTC. Looking up the rest from reference TRBV15 and TRBJ2-7 gives the full variable domain: DAMVIQNPRYQVTQFGKPVTLSCSQTLNHNVMYWYQQKSSQAPKLLFHYYDKDFNNEADTPDNFQSRRPNTSFCFLDIRSPGLGDTAMYLCATSRGSEQYFGPGTRLTVT.

The sample holds many counts of this clonotype. The rearrangement uses TRBV30 and TRBJ1-3; no clear D. The CDR3 is made up of 14 amino acids. Trimming removed 4 bases at V and 0 bases at J, with 10 bases between. Germline V gene sequence: CDR1 GTSNPN, CDR2 SVGIG (reference sequence). The CDR3 reads CAWKSTYSGNTIYF. The CDR3 bases are TGTGCCTGGAAATCCACCTACTCTGGAAACACCATATATTTT.

This clonotype was found once. One end of the junction does not line up with germline, which may come from a read error. This rearrangement joins TRBV20-1 to TRBJ1-2, with 9 bases aligning to TRBD1. CDR1 and CDR2 from the germline V gene are DFQATT and SNEGSKA (reference sequence). The CDR3 is made up of 13 amino acids. This chain's CDR3 is CSARLQGASGYIF. CDR3 in DNA: TGCAGTGCTAGATTACAGGGGGCGTCCGGCTACATCTTC.

This clonotype came up once. J is TRBJ2-5 and V is TRBV19; D is undetermined. From germline, CDR1 is LNHDA and CDR2 SQIVND (reference sequence). V lost 3 bases and J 0 bases, leaving 2 bases between the germline ends. The CDR3 is 12 residues long. The CDR3, as DNA: TGTGCCAGTAGTATTGACCAAGAGACCCAGTACTTC. This codes for CASSIDQETQYF. The entire variable domain, with the rest obtained from reference TRBV19 and TRBJ2-5, is as follows: DGGITQSPKYLFRKEGQNVTLSCEQNLNHDAMYWYRQDPGQGLRLIYYSQIVNDFQKGDIAEGYSVSREKKESFPLTVTSAQKNPTAFYLCASSIDQETQYFGPGTRLLVL.

In its sample, this clonotype was seen many times. The V gene is TRBV10-3, the J gene TRBJ2-7; 13 nucleotides match TRBD2. The CDR3 has 17 residues. From germline, CDR1 is ENHRY and CDR2 SYGVKD. The V segment lost 5 bases and the J segment 2 bases; nucleotides outside the gene matches: 9. CDR3 loop: CAISPTSGRRIPYEQYF. The CDR3 coding sequence is TGTGCCATCAGTCCGACTAGCGGGAGGAGGATTCCCTACGAGCAGTACTTC.

The table lists this clonotype with many counts. The chain has TRBV5-1 and TRBJ1-2; weak D call: TRBD1 (5 bases). V lost 3 bases and J lost 4, with 13 bases in between. Looked up from germline, CDR1 is SGHRS and CDR2 is YFSETQ. This CDR3 spans 14 amino acids. Written as DNA, the CDR3 is TGCGCCAGCAGCTCCACAGGTGCTGGCTATGGCTACACCTTC. This gives the protein CASSSTGAGYGYTF.

This clonotype was observed at least ten times. The rearrangement links TRBV12-3 or TRBV12-4 to TRBJ1-5; D not resolved. This CDR3 has 13 amino acids. V gave up 3 bases and J gave up 6 bases, with 9 bases separating them. The CDR3 here is CASSLNAGQPQHF. The CDR3 coding sequence is TGTGCCAGCAGTTTGAATGCCGGTCAGCCCCAGCATTTT.

In this sample, this clonotype turned up many times. This chain joins TRBV6-2 or TRBV6-3 and TRBJ1-2; 10 bases agree with TRBD1. The ends lost 6 bases at V and 4 bases at J; junction bases unmatched: 14. Germline V lookup: CDR1 MNHEY, CDR2 SVGEGT. The CDR3 is 17 amino acids. The CDR3 region has the DNA TGTGCCAGCAGCCAGTGGGGCGACAGGGGGCACGGCTATGGCTACACCTTC. It is translated as CASSQWGDRGHGYGYTF.

There are a few counts of this clonotype. A much larger clone differs from this one at a single base, so this may be a read error. The conserved closing phenylalanine or tryptophan is absent in this CDR3, likely reflecting a read error. The CDR3: CASSRDTGNTIYL. DNA of the CDR3: TGTGCCAGCAGCCGCGACACAGGAAACACCATATATCTT. The genes are TRBV6-2 or TRBV6-3 and TRBJ1-3; D is ambiguous. Trimming left V 6 bases short and J 4 bases short, with 10 bases between. The CDR3 loop spans 13 amino acids. Germline loops: CDR1 MNHEY, CDR2 SVGEGT.

This clonotype was observed at least ten times. V gene TRBV15 combines with J gene TRBJ1-5; 8 nucleotides match TRBD1. The CDR3 runs 12 residues. The V gene's germline CDR1 is LNHNV and CDR2 YYDKDF (reference sequence). V shed 7 bases and J 7 bases; nucleotides not matched to a gene: 3. CDR3 DNA sequence: TGTGCCACCACGTCAGGGGGCCAGCCCCAGCATTTT. It specifies CATTSGGQPQHF.

This clonotype was observed a handful of times. CDR3 residues: CASSSTGKLPGELFF. Here the CDR3 DNA reads TGTGCCAGCAGTTCTACAGGGAAACTCCCCGGGGAGCTGTTTTTT. V gene TRBV12-3 or TRBV12-4 combines with J gene TRBJ2-2; a possible D gene is TRBD1 (6 bases). The V end was cut by 4 bases, the J end by 6 bases, with 15 bases between. The CDR3 has 15 amino acids.

Many counts were recorded for this clonotype. The chain is built from TRBV7-3 and TRBJ2-4, with 9 bases fitting TRBD2. Germline values: CDR1 SGHTA, CDR2 FQGTGA. The V segment lost 5 bases and the J segment 4 bases; nucleotides outside the gene matches: 21. This CDR3 contains 20 residues. CDR3 amino acids: CASSLDGDSSGVGAKNIQYF. The CDR3, as DNA: TGTGCCAGCAGCCTCGATGGGGATTCTAGCGGGGTAGGGGCGAAAAACATTCAGTACTTC.

In its sample, this clonotype was seen many times. V gene TRBV20-1 combines with J gene TRBJ1-2; TRBD1 matches 7 bases. The ends lost 6 bases at V and 4 bases at J; junction bases unmatched: 8. Germline V gene sequence: CDR1 DFQATT, CDR2 SNEGSKA (reference sequence). There are 13 residues in the CDR3. The CDR3 loop is CSAKPGQIYGYTF. The DNA of the CDR3 is TGCAGTGCGAAACCGGGACAGATCTATGGCTACACCTTC.

In DNA, the CDR3 is TGTGCCACCAGTCGGGCCGTGCGAAACCTTTATGGCTACACCTTC. It is translated as CATSRAVRNLYGYTF. The rearrangement joins TRBV24-1 to TRBJ1-2; D is undetermined. The germline gives CDR1 KGHDR, CDR2 SFDVKD. This CDR3 is built from 15 residues. Trimming took off 6 bases at V and 5 bases at J, with 18 bases between the two ends.

This clonotype has at least ten counts. The chain employs TRBV30 and TRBJ2-2; D ambiguous. V shed 0 bases and J shed 6 bases, with 20 bases lying between them. Germline CDR1 and CDR2: GTSNPN and SVGIG (reference sequence). This CDR3 comprises 17 residues. For the CDR3, the DNA is TGTGCCTGGAGTGTAACGCTACACACCCGGTCGGCCGGGGAGCTGTTTTTT. Amino acids: CAWSVTLHTRSAGELFF.

The table lists this clonotype with many counts. The chain couples TRBV12-3 or TRBV12-4 to TRBJ1-1; D is unresolved. Trimming removed 4 bases from V and 3 bases from J, with 15 bases in between. The CDR3 is made up of 15 amino acids. The chain's CDR3 is CASSWDPLRDTEAFF. The DNA of the CDR3 is TGTGCCAGCAGTTGGGATCCCCTTCGGGACACTGAAGCTTTCTTT.

The V gene is TRBV18, the J gene TRBJ1-2; D gene uncertain. From germline, CDR1 is KGHSH and CDR2 LQKENI. The CDR3 is made up of 13 amino acids. V lost 2 bases to trimming and J lost 5 bases, with 9 bases between them. The CDR3 here is CASSPSLDYGYTF. The CDR3 DNA reads TGTGCCAGCTCACCATCTTTGGATTATGGCTACACCTTC.

This clonotype was seen a handful of times. The junction differs from germline at one of its ends, possibly a read error. The V and J genes are TRBV20-1 and TRBJ2-7; 9 nucleotides agree with TRBD2. The CDR3 length is 15 residues. Germline CDR1 reads DFQATT; CDR2 reads SNEGSKA (reference sequence). CDR3 coding DNA: TGCAATGCTCCTACACTTAGCGGGAGTGATTACGAGCAGTACTTC. It translates to CNAPTLSGSDYEQYF.

This clonotype was counted at least ten times. The chain combines TRBV14 with TRBJ2-1; 11 nucleotides match TRBD2. CDR3 length: 14 residues. V shed 4 bases and J 4 bases; nucleotides not matched to a gene: 0. Germline V lookup: CDR1 SGHDN, CDR2 FVKESK. The CDR3 here is CASSRTSGYNEQFF. For the CDR3, the DNA is TGTGCCAGCAGCCGGACTAGCGGGTACAATGAGCAGTTCTTC.